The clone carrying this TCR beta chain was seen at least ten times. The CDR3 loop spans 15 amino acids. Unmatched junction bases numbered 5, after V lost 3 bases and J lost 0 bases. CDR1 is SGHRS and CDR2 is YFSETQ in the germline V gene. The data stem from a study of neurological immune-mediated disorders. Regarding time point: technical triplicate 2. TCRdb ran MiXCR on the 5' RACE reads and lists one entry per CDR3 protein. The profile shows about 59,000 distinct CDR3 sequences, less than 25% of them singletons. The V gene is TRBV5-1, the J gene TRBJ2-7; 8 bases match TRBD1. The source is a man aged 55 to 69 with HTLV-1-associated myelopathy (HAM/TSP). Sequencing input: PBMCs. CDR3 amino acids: CASSWGQANSYEQYF. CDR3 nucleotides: TGCGCCAGCAGCTGGGGACAGGCGAACTCCTACGAGCAGTACTTC.